The entry below gives a single T cell receptor (beta chain) sequence along with its context. Assay: immunoSEQ multiplex PCR; the TCRdb copy retains only in-frame clones and omits some. Seen here are 140,000 to 150,000 clones, about 89% observed once, and the top ten hold roughly 7.5%. This record comes from a study of T cell responses to AZD1222 COVID-19 vaccine. Trimming took off 0 bases at V and 3 bases at J, with 23 bases between the two ends. This CDR3 has 18 residues. CDR1 and CDR2 from the germline V gene are SQVTM and ANQGSEA. The sequence derives from an adult who received the MenACWY meningococcal vaccine as a control. The J gene is TRBJ1-2, the V gene TRBV29-1, with no clear D. The sequencing used peripheral blood, collected 28 days after the second dose of the MenACWY control vaccine. The CDR3 nucleotides are TGCAGCGTTGAAGATAGCATTAGGAAGGCAGGTGGAGACTATGGCTACACCTTC. It codes for CSVEDSIRKAGGDYGYTF.